The 21 T cell receptor beta chains below were found in one sample sequenced in a study of PD-1 blockade in classical Hodgkin lymphoma. Assay: immunoSEQ multiplex PCR; the TCRdb copy retains only in-frame clones and omits some. The sample includes about 22,000 clones, roughly three quarters of them seen just once. There was relapse after autologous stem cell transplantation in every patient, and there was variation in brentuximab vedotin exposure. The source was peripheral blood mononuclear cells (PBMCs), collected at baseline. Every receptor here comes from a human donor with classical Hodgkin lymphoma.

The CDR3 bases are TGCGCCAGCAGCCAAGAACCGATCGGGGGGGTCGTGGACACTGAAGCTTTCTTT. This sequence encodes CASSQEPIGGVVDTEAFF. This rearrangement joins TRBV4-3 to TRBJ1-1; possibly TRBD1 for D (5 bases). This CDR3 is 18 amino acids long. Germline loops: CDR1 LGHNA, CDR2 YSLEER. Trimming took 0 bases from V and 3 from J, leaving 20 bases between them.

The chain couples TRBV14 to TRBJ2-7; the D gene is possibly TRBD2 (5 bases). Per the germline V gene, CDR1 is SGHDN and CDR2 is FVKESK. The CDR3 extends over 15 amino acids. V was cut by 5 bases and J by 2 bases, with 16 bases left in between. For the CDR3, the DNA is TGTGCCAGCAGCAATAGCGTTCTCATAACCTACGAGCAGTACTTC. Its translation: CASSNSVLITYEQYF.

The rearrangement links TRBV18 to TRBJ1-1, with D possibly TRBD1 on 5 matching bases. Germline V gene data show CDR1 as KGHSH and CDR2 as LQKENI. V lost 3 bases, J lost 4 bases, and 9 bases lay in between. The CDR3 consists of 13 residues. CDR3 loop: CASSPAQGTEAFF. Written as DNA, the CDR3 is TGTGCCAGCTCACCCGCGCAGGGCACTGAAGCTTTCTTT.

The chain is built from TRBV4-1 and TRBJ2-7; TRBD2 agrees at 7 bases. J lost 4 bases, V lost 3 bases, and 9 bases had no gene match. CDR3 length: 15 amino acids. The germline V gene encodes CDR1 MGHRA and CDR2 YSYEKL. The CDR3 sequence is CASSQDLGEGYEQYF. The CDR3 DNA reads as TGCGCCAGCAGCCAGGATTTAGGGGAGGGGTACGAGCAGTACTTC.

The chain is built from TRBV6-5 and TRBJ1-5; TRBD1 agrees at 7 bases. This CDR3 spans 14 amino acids. Germline V gene lookup returns CDR1 MNHEY and CDR2 SVGAGI. After removal of 8 bases from V and 5 bases from J, the junction contained 9 bases not matched to a gene. CDR3: CASSEQGFHQPQHF. CDR3 in DNA: TGTGCCAGCTCTGAACAGGGGTTCCATCAGCCCCAGCATTTT.

This rearrangement joins TRBV30 to TRBJ1-2, with TRBD1 matching 7 bases. V dropped 7 bases and J dropped 6; count of bases not matched to a gene: 14. This CDR3 comprises 14 residues. Germline V CDR1 and CDR2: GTSNPN, SVGIG (reference sequence). CDR3: CASDPQRGQNGYTF. The CDR3 DNA follows: TGTGCCTCAGACCCACAGAGGGGGCAGAATGGCTACACCTTC.

This clone was detected only a few times. This rearrangement joins TRBV13 to TRBJ2-7; TRBD2 agrees at 11 bases. V was pared by 4 bases and J by 2 bases, with 7 bases of the junction left unmatched. Germline values: CDR1 PRHDT, CDR2 FYEKMQ (reference sequence). The CDR3 contains 16 residues. The CDR3 DNA reads as TGTGCCAGCAGCTCTCGACTAGCGGGGCTGCCCTACGAGCAGTACTTC. Translated, it gives CASSSRLAGLPYEQYF.

This clone turned up a few times. The rearrangement uses TRBV5-6 and TRBJ2-5; D remains ambiguous. Germline V gene lookup returns CDR1 SGHDT and CDR2 YYEEEE. The CDR3 spans 13 residues. The V end was cut by 0 bases, the J end by 5 bases, with 8 bases between. The CDR3 DNA follows: TGTGCCAGCAGCTTGGAGCCCGACGAGACCCAGTACTTC. Translated: CASSLEPDETQYF.

In this sample, this clone turned up a few times. Relative to the germline gene, one junction end is altered; a read error may explain this. This chain uses TRBV2 with TRBJ2-1; 9 bases agree with TRBD2. The germline V gene has CDR1 SNHLY and CDR2 FYNNEI. There are 15 residues in the CDR3. This chain's CDR3 is CAISDPAGGKYEQFF. In DNA form, the CDR3 reads TGTGCCATCAGTGACCCAGCGGGGGGCAAATATGAGCAGTTCTTC. Looking up the rest from reference TRBV2 and TRBJ2-1 gives the full variable domain: EPEVTQTPSHQVTQMGQEVILRCVPISNHLYFYWYRQILGQKVEFLVSFYNNEISEKSEIFDDQFSVERPDGSNFTLKIRSTKLEDSAMYFCAISDPAGGKYEQFFGPGTRLTVL.

This clone was counted a few times. J is TRBJ1-5 and V is TRBV5-6; 9 bases align to TRBD1. Per the germline V gene, CDR1 is SGHDT and CDR2 is YYEEEE. The CDR3 extends over 14 amino acids. The V and J ends lost 6 bases and 1 base, in that order; junction bases with no gene match: 2. The CDR3 DNA reads as TGTGCCAGCAAACAGGGGGCCAGCAATCAGCCCCAGCATTTT. It codes for CASKQGASNQPQHF.

The chain has TRBV5-4 and TRBJ2-7; 12 nucleotides align to TRBD1. After removal of 4 bases from V and 2 bases from J, the junction contained 4 bases not matched to a gene. The CDR3 length is 15 residues. Germline loops: CDR1 SGHNT, CDR2 YYREEE (reference sequence). CDR3 residues: CASSARDRGPYEQYF. In DNA, the CDR3 is TGTGCCAGCAGCGCGAGGGACAGGGGGCCCTACGAGCAGTACTTC.

This chain joins TRBV30 and TRBJ1-1; a possible D gene is TRBD1 (5 bases). Trimming stripped 3 bases from V and 4 bases from J, with 18 bases between. The CDR3 has 15 amino acids. The germline gives CDR1 GTSNPN, CDR2 SVGIG (reference sequence). The CDR3 region has the DNA TGTGCCTGGAGCGTGCAGGCAGGGTTTGCCACTGAAGCTTTCTTT. Protein: CAWSVQAGFATEAFF.

The genes are TRBV5-1 and TRBJ2-2; 11 bases are a match to TRBD2. Germline CDR1 reads SGHRS; CDR2 reads YFSETQ. J gave up 5 bases and V 4 bases, and 10 bases lay outside the gene matches. The CDR3 runs to 17 residues. The CDR3 region is CASSEETSGVGTGELFF. The DNA of the CDR3 is TGCGCCAGCAGCGAAGAGACTAGCGGGGTTGGGACCGGGGAGCTGTTTTTT. The full variable domain, rest sourced from reference TRBV5-1 and TRBJ2-2, is KAGVTQTPRYLIKTRGQQVTLSCSPISGHRSVSWYQQTPGQGLQFLFEYFSETQRNKGNFPGRFSGRQFSNSRSEMNVSTLELGDSALYLCASSEETSGVGTGELFFGEGSRLTVL.

This chain uses TRBV7-8 with TRBJ2-1; D unresolved. V was clipped by 1 base and J by 7 bases, with 8 bases between them. Germline CDR1 and CDR2: SGHVS and FQNEAQ. The CDR3 is 13 amino acids. The CDR3: CASSLVRGNEQFF. CDR3 nucleotide sequence: TGTGCCAGCAGCTTAGTTCGAGGAAATGAGCAGTTCTTC.

Here the CDR3 reads CASSTDRSTDTQYF. DNA of the CDR3: TGTGCCAGCAGCACCGACAGAAGCACAGATACGCAGTATTTT. This sequence joins TRBV6-4 and TRBJ2-3; maybe TRBD1 (5 bases). CDR3 length: 14 amino acids. V was clipped by 6 bases and J by 0 bases, with 10 bases between them. CDR1 is MRHNA, CDR2 SNTAGT, per germline.

V usage is TRBV4-1 and J usage is TRBJ1-3; 9 nucleotides agree with TRBD1. The germline V gene has CDR1 MGHRA and CDR2 YSYEKL. The CDR3 spans 16 residues. Germline trimming cut 0 bases from V and 3 bases from J; bases unmatched to any gene: 3. The CDR3 loop is CASSQDHRGLGNTIYF. The DNA for the CDR3 is TGCGCCAGCAGCCAAGATCACAGGGGGCTTGGAAACACCATATATTTT.

The rearrangement uses TRBV4-2 and TRBJ2-5, with 10 bases aligning to TRBD2. The CDR3 extends over 16 amino acids. Trimming at V came to 1 base and at J to 5 bases, leaving 7 bases not matched to a gene. Germline assignment: CDR1 LGHNA and CDR2 YNFKEQ. The CDR3 sequence: CASSQVQRGGLETQYF. For the CDR3, the DNA is TGTGCCAGCAGCCAAGTGCAGCGGGGGGGCCTGGAGACCCAGTACTTC.

The chain couples TRBV5-1 to TRBJ2-7; 8 bases are shared with TRBD1. Per germline, CDR1 SGHRS and CDR2 YFSETQ. With 7 bases clipped from V and 4 bases from J, the junction kept 10 bases outside the gene matches. This CDR3 region has 14 residues. The CDR3 DNA reads as TGCGCCAGCGGACCTTCAGGGGGCAGGTACGAGCAGTACTTC. Protein product: CASGPSGGRYEQYF.

The V call is TRBV30, the J call TRBJ1-6; the match to TRBD1 covers 8 bases. Germline assignment: CDR1 GTSNPN and CDR2 SVGIG (reference sequence). V lost 8 bases to trimming and J lost 7 bases; unmatched junction nucleotides: 10. This CDR3 has 14 amino acids. The CDR3 sequence: CAGSVDRGNSPLHF. CDR3 DNA sequence: TGTGCCGGGTCTGTTGACAGGGGCAATTCACCCCTCCACTTT.

This chain connects TRBV5-1 to TRBJ2-7; D call uncertain. This CDR3 is 14 amino acids long. V was trimmed by 0 bases and J by 1 base, leaving 8 bases between them. The V gene's germline CDR1 is SGHRS and CDR2 YFSETQ. CDR3 nucleotides: TGCGCCAGCAGCTTGGTGGCCGAGTCCTACGAGCAGTACTTC. The encoded protein is CASSLVAESYEQYF.

The rearrangement uses TRBV2 and TRBJ1-1; maybe TRBD1 (5 bases). Germline V gene sequence: CDR1 SNHLY, CDR2 FYNNEI. Trimming left V 3 bases short and J 6 bases short, with 14 bases between. The CDR3 runs to 14 residues. CDR3 bases: TGTGCCAGCAGTGAGGGACGGGCTCACGCTGAAGCTTTCTTT. This gives the protein CASSEGRAHAEAFF.